Presented here are 25 T cell receptor beta chains from one specimen sequenced in a study of CD8 T cells in Susac syndrome. cDNA came from approximately 0.5 to 1 ug RNA primed by random hexamers. TCRdb reprocessed the immunoSEQ multiplex PCR reads via MiXCR and lists one record per CDR3 protein. The sample lists some 300,000 distinct CDR3 sequences; about 88% were seen once. Sequencing used CD8+ T cells from PBMCs. The receptors shown here come from a human donor with multiple sclerosis.

The V and J genes are TRBV9 and TRBJ2-4, with TRBD2 identical over 7 bases. Per germline, CDR1 SGDLS and CDR2 YYNGEE. The CDR3 spans 16 residues. Trimming took 3 bases from V and 13 from J; bases not matched to a gene: 19. The CDR3 DNA reads as TGTGCCAGCAGCGGGGAGCGGGACGCCCGCTCACCCGCACAGTACTTC. Translated: CASSGERDARSPAQYF.

The CDR3 nucleotides read TGTGCCTGGAGTGTATCGGACAGGGATAGTACGCAGTATTTT. Protein: CAWSVSDRDSTQYF. The chain uses TRBV30 and TRBJ2-3; 8 bases agree with TRBD1. V dropped 0 bases and J dropped 8; count of bases not matched to a gene: 7. The CDR3 sequence is 14 residues long. Germline V lookup: CDR1 GTSNPN, CDR2 SVGIG (reference sequence).

The chain carries TRBV7-9 and TRBJ2-7; perhaps TRBD2 as D (5 bases). The CDR3 sequence is 15 residues long. Trimming removed 4 bases at V and 3 bases at J, with 16 bases between. The germline CDR1 and CDR2 sequences are SEHNR and FQNEAQ (reference sequence). The CDR3 DNA is TGTGCCAGCAGCTCCCCAATTGAGGGCGACTACGAGCAGTACTTC. Translated: CASSSPIEGDYEQYF.

This chain uses TRBV28 with TRBJ1-1; D might be TRBD1 (5 bases). The CDR3 has 14 residues. Trimming cost V 5 bases and J 5 bases, with 15 bases left between them. Germline V gene lookup returns CDR1 MDHEN and CDR2 SYDVKM. In nucleotides, the CDR3 is TGTGCCAGCAGTGCCCCCCCCGGGGGGACTGAAGCTTTCTTT. Translation: CASSAPPGGTEAFF.

In DNA form, the CDR3 reads TGTGCCAGCAGTTTGGGGGTCCCGGCTGAGCAGTTCTTC. It encodes CASSLGVPAEQFF. The chain employs TRBV6-2 or TRBV6-3 and TRBJ2-1; the D gene could be TRBD1 or TRBD2 (5 bases each). CDR3 length: 13 residues. CDR1 MNHEY and CDR2 SVGEGT come from the germline V gene. The V end was cut by 4 bases, the J end by 9 bases, with 13 bases between.

This chain joins TRBV27 and TRBJ2-7; D unresolved. V was clipped by 8 bases and J by 2 bases, with 10 bases between them. The CDR3 sequence is 12 residues long. The germline V gene has CDR1 MNHEY and CDR2 SMNVEV (reference sequence). The CDR3 DNA follows: TGTGCCAGCGGTCTAAGGGCCTACGAGCAGTACTTC. This codes for CASGLRAYEQYF.

The CDR3 DNA sequence: TGTGCCAGCAGCTTAGCGGTCGACGAGCAGTACTTC. This encodes CASSLAVDEQYF. J is TRBJ2-7 and V is TRBV7-9; D remains unclear. Germline-derived CDR1 and CDR2 are SEHNR and FQNEAQ (reference sequence). The CDR3 loop spans 12 amino acids. Trimming pared 0 bases from V and 5 bases from J, leaving 5 bases between.

The rearrangement joins TRBV11-3 to TRBJ2-1; 7 positions agree with TRBD2. CDR1 and CDR2 (germline): SGHNT, YENEEA. The CDR3 is 14 residues long. V lost 1 base and J lost 7; bases outside the gene matches: 4. The CDR3 DNA sequence: TGTGCCAGCAGCTTAGCGGGAGGAGGGAATGAGCAGTTCTTC. It encodes CASSLAGGGNEQFF.

The chain couples TRBV19 to TRBJ1-5; D is possibly TRBD1 (5 bases). The CDR3 runs 13 residues. Germline V gene lookup returns CDR1 LNHDA and CDR2 SQIVND (reference sequence). Trimming removed 9 bases at V and 6 bases at J, with 15 bases between. The CDR3 here is CASHLGGSQPQHF. As DNA, the CDR3 is TGTGCCAGCCACCTCGGGGGGAGTCAGCCCCAGCATTTT.

The gene calls are TRBV6-4 and TRBJ2-2, with TRBD2 matching 9 bases. CDR3 length: 15 residues. V was pared by 3 bases and J by 2 bases, with 1 base of the junction left unmatched. Looked up from germline, CDR1 is MRHNA and CDR2 is SNTAGT. The CDR3 bases are TGTGCCAGCAGTGAGACTAGCGGCAACACCGGGGAGCTGTTTTTT. Translated, it gives CASSETSGNTGELFF.

The rearrangement joins TRBV12-3 or TRBV12-4 to TRBJ1-6; D unclear. Deletions cut 5 bases from V and 0 bases from J, with 11 bases between. The CDR3 consists of 16 residues. Written as DNA, the CDR3 is TGTGCCAGCAGTATGGACGGGAGCTCCTATAATTCACCCCTCCACTTT. Amino acids: CASSMDGSSYNSPLHF.

The gene calls are TRBV9 and TRBJ2-5; 10 bases map to TRBD2. Trimming at V came to 3 bases and at J to 3 bases, leaving 8 bases not matched to a gene. In germline, CDR1 is SGDLS, CDR2 YYNGEE. CDR3 size: 16 residues. The CDR3 sequence: CASSGGLAGVEETQYF. In DNA, the CDR3 is TGTGCCAGCAGCGGTGGGCTAGCGGGAGTGGAAGAGACCCAGTACTTC.

J is TRBJ1-1 and V is TRBV15; D unresolved. V shed 4 bases and J shed 5 bases, with 14 bases lying between them. Germline V gene lookup returns CDR1 LNHNV and CDR2 YYDKDF (reference sequence). This CDR3 has 14 residues. As DNA, the CDR3 is TGTGCCACCAGCACAGTCGCGGGGAGAACTGAAGCTTTCTTT. The encoded protein is CATSTVAGRTEAFF. The whole variable domain, remainder taken from reference TRBV15 and TRBJ1-1, is DAMVIQNPRYQVTQFGKPVTLSCSQTLNHNVMYWYQQKSSQAPKLLFHYYDKDFNNEADTPDNFQSRRPNTSFCFLDIRSPGLGDTAMYLCATSTVAGRTEAFFGQGTRLTVV.

As DNA, the CDR3 is TGTGCCAGCAGCCTACAGGGGTATGGAGTGAACACTGAAGCTTTCTTT. This translates into CASSLQGYGVNTEAFF. This chain links TRBV28 with TRBJ1-1; the match to TRBD1 covers 7 bases. Germline V gene lookup returns CDR1 MDHEN and CDR2 SYDVKM. This CDR3 is 16 amino acids long. The junction had 10 bases not matched to a gene; V was cut back by 6 bases and J by 0 bases.

The V call is TRBV21-1, the J call TRBJ2-5; the table assigns TRBD2, which was not confirmed against the DNA. TRBV21-1 is marked as a pseudogene. This CDR3 has 14 amino acids. In DNA form, the CDR3 reads TGTGCCAGCAGCAAAGCCCTCGGGAGGGAGACCCAGTACTTC. Translated: CASSKALGRETQYF.

The CDR3 DNA follows: TGTGCCAGCAGCACACGCCCGGGACAGGGGTCCTACAATGAGCAGTTCTTC. Translation gives CASSTRPGQGSYNEQFF. The V call is TRBV9, the J call TRBJ2-1; 10 bases are a match to TRBD1. The germline V gene has CDR1 SGDLS and CDR2 YYNGEE. The V gene end was trimmed by 4 bases and the J gene end by 1 base; junction bases not matched to a gene: 8. This CDR3 has 17 amino acids.

The CDR3 DNA is TGTGCCAGCAGCTCCCTGCCGGGGGCGGCCTTCACAGATACGCAGTATTTT. Translation gives CASSSLPGAAFTDTQYF. J is TRBJ2-3 and V is TRBV28; TRBD1 or TRBD2 may be the D gene (6 bases each). V shed 6 bases and J shed 2 bases, with 21 bases lying between them. Germline loops: CDR1 MDHEN, CDR2 SYDVKM. The CDR3 runs 17 residues.

V gene TRBV5-1 combines with J gene TRBJ2-1; no clear D. CDR1 is SGHRS, CDR2 YFSETQ, per germline. Trimming removed 4 bases at V and 6 bases at J, with 5 bases between. This CDR3 has 11 residues. The CDR3 bases are TGCGCCAGCAGCGGCGGCAATGAGCAGTTCTTC. It translates to CASSGGNEQFF.

The rearrangement links TRBV27 to TRBJ2-7, with unresolved D. CDR1 and CDR2 from the germline V gene are MNHEY and SMNVEV (reference sequence). V lost 9 bases and J 3 bases, leaving 15 bases between the germline ends. The CDR3 is 13 residues long. In nucleotides, the CDR3 is TGTGCCAGTAGTCCCGGGCTAGACTACGAGCAGTACTTC. Its protein product is CASSPGLDYEQYF.

The J gene is TRBJ2-7, the V gene TRBV6-5, with D possibly matching TRBD1 (5 bases). CDR3 length equals 13 residues. Germline V gene sequence: CDR1 MNHEY, CDR2 SVGAGI. V lost 7 bases and J lost 3, with 13 bases in between. CDR3 bases: TGTGCCAGCAAGTTCGGGCAGGGCTACGAGCAGTACTTC. Encoded protein: CASKFGQGYEQYF.

V gene TRBV27 combines with J gene TRBJ2-1; weak D call: TRBD1 (6 bases). CDR1 and CDR2 (germline): MNHEY, SMNVEV (reference sequence). The CDR3 covers 15 residues. V lost 3 bases and J lost 4, with 13 bases in between. The CDR3: CASSLGAEPYNEQFF. CDR3 in DNA: TGTGCCAGCAGTTTGGGGGCCGAACCTTACAATGAGCAGTTCTTC.

The chain recombines TRBV19 with TRBJ2-1; no clear D. Looked up from germline, CDR1 is LNHDA and CDR2 is SQIVND (reference sequence). V was cut by 3 bases and J by 5 bases, with 8 bases left in between. The CDR3 loop spans 13 amino acids. CDR3 in DNA: TGTGCCAGTAGTATCGGGCAGGACAATGAGCAGTTCTTC. Translation gives CASSIGQDNEQFF.

As regards this clonotype: Relative to the germline gene, one junction end is altered; a read error may explain this. The V gene is TRBV9, the J gene TRBJ1-3, with D perhaps TRBD1 (5 bases). The CDR3 covers 15 residues. The germline V gene encodes CDR1 SGDLS and CDR2 YYNGEE. The CDR3 coding sequence is TGTGTCAGCAGCGTAGGGGTAGGATCTGGAAACACCATATATTTT. The encoded protein is CVSSVGVGSGNTIYF.

The chain links TRBV28 to TRBJ2-7, with a weak D call TRBD2 (5 bases). CDR1 is MDHEN and CDR2 is SYDVKM in the germline V gene. Trimming took off 8 bases at V and 6 bases at J, with 17 bases between the two ends. The CDR3 runs to 13 residues. CDR3 loop: CASPNREGIEQYF. The CDR3 DNA is TGTGCCAGCCCTAACCGGGAAGGAATCGAGCAGTACTTC.

The chain combines TRBV4-3 with TRBJ2-3, with D perhaps TRBD1 (5 bases). Trimming stripped 0 bases from V and 3 bases from J, with 25 bases between. Germline CDR1 and CDR2: LGHNA and YSLEER. The length of the CDR3 is 20 residues. CDR3 bases: TGCGCCAGCAGCCAAGATAGGGGCCCCAGGTCAGGGATTAGGACAGATACGCAGTATTTT. This sequence encodes CASSQDRGPRSGIRTDTQYF.